The 31 T cell receptor beta chains reported below all come from one sample, sequenced in a study of cytomegalovirus exposure and HLA in healthy donors. Profiled with immunoSEQ multiplex PCR; TCRdb holds only in-frame clones, not every one. The sample contains 100,000 to 150,000 clones, roughly 95% of which appear only once. The sequenced sample was PBMCs. These receptors all stem from a man between 18 and 35 years old in good health and CMV-seronegative.

The rearrangement uses TRBV15 and TRBJ2-5; perhaps TRBD2 as D (6 bases). Germline V CDR1 and CDR2: LNHNV, YYDKDF (reference sequence). The CDR3 has 14 amino acids. Deletions cut 3 bases from V and 4 bases from J, with 12 bases between. The CDR3 region is CATSRGGSGETQYF. In DNA form, the CDR3 reads TGTGCCACCAGCAGGGGAGGAAGCGGAGAGACCCAGTACTTC.

The CDR3 bases are TGTGCCAGCAGTCTTCGGGGGATTGGATATGGCTACACCTTC. Its protein is CASSLRGIGYGYTF. This chain connects TRBV6-5 to TRBJ1-2, with D possibly being TRBD1 (5 bases). V lost 5 bases to trimming and J lost 5 bases, with 15 bases between them. CDR3 length equals 14 residues. Germline values: CDR1 MNHEY, CDR2 SVGAGI.

The chain joins TRBV28 to TRBJ2-3, with TRBD2 identical over 10 bases. The CDR3 has 19 amino acids. The germline gives CDR1 MDHEN, CDR2 SYDVKM. V lost 3 bases to trimming and J lost 0 bases; unmatched junction nucleotides: 12. CDR3 DNA sequence: TGTGCCAGCAGTTTGGGGGGGCTAGCGGGAGCAGGGAGCACAGATACGCAGTATTTT. This sequence encodes CASSLGGLAGAGSTDTQYF. The whole variable domain, filled in from reference TRBV28 and TRBJ2-3, reads DVKVTQSSRYLVKRTGEKVFLECVQDMDHENMFWYRQDPGLGLRLIYFSYDVKMKEKGDIPEGYSVSREKKERFSLILESASTNQTSMYLCASSLGGLAGAGSTDTQYFGPGTRLTVL.

The chain couples TRBV28 to TRBJ1-1; D is undetermined. Germline CDR1 reads MDHEN; CDR2 reads SYDVKM. The CDR3 totals 13 residues. V was pared by 7 bases and J by 1 base, with 10 bases between. CDR3 nucleotides: TGTGCCAGCACCCCATTTAGGAACACTGAAGCTTTCTTT. It codes for CASTPFRNTEAFF.

This clone was seen more than once but under ten times. The chain recombines TRBV30 with TRBJ2-1; 8 bases agree with TRBD2. Germline V gives CDR1 GTSNPN, CDR2 SVGIG (reference sequence). J lost 3 bases, V lost 0 bases, and 10 bases had no gene match. This CDR3 spans 17 amino acids. The CDR3 bases are TGTGCCTGGAGTGTAAAGCTAGCGGGTCCCCTCTACAATGAGCAGTTCTTC. This encodes CAWSVKLAGPLYNEQFF.

The rearrangement uses TRBV2 and TRBJ2-2; tentative D call: TRBD1 (7 bases). CDR1 SNHLY and CDR2 FYNNEI come from the germline V gene. The CDR3 has 16 amino acids. Trimming stripped 3 bases from V and 4 bases from J, with 15 bases between. CDR3 sequence: CASSDRGARGTGELFF. CDR3 DNA: TGTGCCAGCAGTGACAGGGGGGCCCGGGGCACCGGGGAGCTGTTTTTT. Looking up the rest from reference TRBV2 and TRBJ2-2 gives the full variable domain: EPEVTQTPSHQVTQMGQEVILRCVPISNHLYFYWYRQILGQKVEFLVSFYNNEISEKSEIFDDQFSVERPDGSNFTLKIRSTKLEDSAMYFCASSDRGARGTGELFFGEGSRLTVL.

The chain has TRBV11-3 and TRBJ2-2, with D tentatively TRBD1 (5 bases). This CDR3 is built from 13 residues. Deletions cut 3 bases from V and 8 bases from J, with 10 bases between. Germline V lookup: CDR1 SGHNT, CDR2 YENEEA. The CDR3 region is CASSFQGSGELFF. The CDR3 DNA reads as TGTGCCAGCAGCTTCCAGGGATCAGGGGAGCTGTTTTTT.

This clone occurred once. CDR3 residues: CASSAYRESYNEQFF. Here the CDR3 DNA reads TGTGCCAGCAGTGCCTACAGGGAGTCCTACAATGAGCAGTTCTTC. This chain uses TRBV28 with TRBJ2-1, with a possible D match to TRBD1 (6 bases). CDR3 length: 15 amino acids. V shed 5 bases and J shed 1 base, with 12 bases lying between them. Germline CDR1 and CDR2: MDHEN and SYDVKM.

The chain is built from TRBV28 and TRBJ1-5; 7 nucleotides match TRBD1. Germline V gives CDR1 MDHEN, CDR2 SYDVKM. The V and J ends lost 0 bases and 4 bases, in that order; junction bases with no gene match: 9. CDR3 length equals 17 residues. CDR3 in amino acids: CASSLWTGPGLNQPQHF. CDR3 DNA: TGTGCCAGCAGTTTATGGACAGGGCCCGGTTTGAATCAGCCCCAGCATTTT.

V and J are TRBV30 and TRBJ2-3; 7 bases map to TRBD1. This CDR3 comprises 13 residues. V trimming: 7 bases; J trimming: 1 base; junction bases outside the gene matches: 5. CDR1 and CDR2 (germline): GTSNPN, SVGIG (reference sequence). The CDR3 region is CASRTGGTDTQYF. CDR3 DNA: TGTGCCTCCAGGACAGGTGGCACAGATACGCAGTATTTT.

The chain uses TRBV7-2 and TRBJ1-1, with no clear D. Trimming cost V 5 bases and J 1 base, with 8 bases left between them. This CDR3 is built from 13 residues. The V gene's germline CDR1 is SGHTA and CDR2 FQGNSA. The CDR3 reads CASSPHSNTEAFF. In DNA form, the CDR3 reads TGTGCCAGCAGCCCCCACTCGAACACTGAAGCTTTCTTT.

The V gene is TRBV20-1, the J gene TRBJ2-3; D gene ambiguous. Germline V gives CDR1 DFQATT, CDR2 SNEGSKA (reference sequence). The CDR3 loop spans 11 amino acids. The ends were cut back, 6 bases at V and 6 bases at J, with 10 bases in the middle. In DNA, the CDR3 is TGCAGTGCGCATTTAGAGGATACGCAGTATTTT. Encoded protein: CSAHLEDTQYF.

This clone appeared a single time. The CDR3 DNA reads TGTGCCAGCAGACGCGGACTTACAACTAATGAAAAACTGTTTTTT. Its translation: CASRRGLTTNEKLFF. This chain connects TRBV7-2 to TRBJ1-4; D not resolved. The CDR3 runs to 15 residues. Germline V CDR1 and CDR2: SGHTA, FQGNSA. V shed 6 bases and J shed 0 bases, with 11 bases lying between them.

This clone was picked up one time. V usage is TRBV28 and J usage is TRBJ2-7, with D perhaps TRBD1 (6 bases). Between the trimmed V and J ends, which lost 5 bases and 3 bases, there was a span of 14 bases. CDR1 is MDHEN and CDR2 is SYDVKM in the germline V gene. The CDR3 loop spans 14 amino acids. The CDR3 spells CASSPDRKNYEQYF. In DNA, the CDR3 is TGTGCCAGCAGTCCAGACAGGAAGAACTACGAGCAGTACTTC.

The CDR3 DNA reads as TGTGCCAGCAGTGAAATAGGGGACGAGCAGTACTTC. Encoded protein: CASSEIGDEQYF. The genes are TRBV6-1 and TRBJ2-7, with a weak D call TRBD1 (5 bases). The CDR3 has 12 amino acids. V was shortened by 2 bases and J by 5 bases, with 7 bases between the two germline ends. Germline CDR1 MNHNS, CDR2 SASEGT.

This rearrangement joins TRBV28 to TRBJ2-7; 15 positions match TRBD2. Trimming cost V 5 bases and J 4 bases; bases outside gene matches: 9. From germline, CDR1 is MDHEN and CDR2 SYDVKM. The CDR3 has 17 amino acids. The CDR3: CASSPGTSGRTYYEQYF. The CDR3 DNA reads TGTGCCAGCAGTCCTGGGACTAGCGGGAGGACATATTACGAGCAGTACTTC.

Worth noting for this clone: A junction boundary mismatches the germline segment, possibly from a read error. This rearrangement joins TRBV11-3 to TRBJ2-4, with 9 bases aligning to TRBD1. Germline CDR1 reads SGHNT; CDR2 reads YENEEA. CDR3 size: 15 residues. The CDR3 here is CASSVDRGDKNIQYF. The CDR3 bases are TGTGCCAGCAGCGTAGACAGGGGGGACAAAAACATTCAGTACTTC.

The chain has TRBV6-1 and TRBJ2-1; 7 nucleotides align to TRBD1. V was clipped by 7 bases and J by 6 bases; unmatched bases: 6. Per the germline V gene, CDR1 is MNHNS and CDR2 is SASEGT. This CDR3 region has 13 residues. The CDR3 protein is CASTVSGGNEQFF. The CDR3 coding sequence is TGTGCCAGCACGGTCTCAGGGGGCAATGAGCAGTTCTTC.

The chain is built from TRBV7-3 and TRBJ2-5; possible D gene TRBD2, 7 bases. The V gene's germline CDR1 is SGHTA and CDR2 FQGTGA. The CDR3 totals 13 residues. Trimming removed 4 bases from V and 5 bases from J, with 11 bases in between. CDR3 in DNA: TGTGCCAGCAGCTGGGGGGGCGGTGAGACCCAGTACTTC. Translating gives CASSWGGGETQYF.

Here the CDR3 reads CASSPLGPGQSKQETQYF. DNA of the CDR3: TGTGCCAGCTCACCACTAGGGCCGGGACAGAGTAAACAAGAGACCCAGTACTTC. The rearrangement joins TRBV18 to TRBJ2-5; TRBD1 agrees at 7 bases. Germline V gene sequence: CDR1 KGHSH, CDR2 LQKENI. V trimming: 1 base; J trimming: 2 bases; junction bases outside the gene matches: 13. The CDR3 spans 18 residues.

This chain links TRBV7-9 with TRBJ1-1; 7 nucleotides agree with TRBD1. CDR1 SEHNR and CDR2 FQNEAQ come from the germline V gene (reference sequence). The CDR3 has 15 amino acids. The V segment lost 7 bases and the J segment 0 bases; nucleotides outside the gene matches: 8. In nucleotides, the CDR3 is TGTGCCAGCATCCCATTCAGGGGGATGAACACTGAAGCTTTCTTT. It is translated as CASIPFRGMNTEAFF. The whole variable domain, remainder taken from reference TRBV7-9 and TRBJ1-1, is DTGVSQNPRHKITKRGQNVTFRCDPISEHNRLYWYRQTLGQGPEFLTYFQNEAQLEKSRLLSDRFSAERPKGSFSTLEIQRTEQGDSAMYLCASIPFRGMNTEAFFGQGTRLTVV.

The chain joins TRBV21-1 to TRBJ2-7; the table's D gene call, TRBD2, was not cross checked with the DNA. TRBV21-1 constitutes a pseudogene. This CDR3 comprises 15 residues. In DNA, the CDR3 is TGTGCCAGCAGCAAAGCGCTTAGGTTATCAGGAGGGCAGTACTTC. It yields the protein CASSKALRLSGGQYF.

The chain has TRBV27 and TRBJ2-7; 7 nucleotides line up with TRBD2. The CDR3 spans 13 residues. After removal of 8 bases from V and 0 bases from J, the junction contained 4 bases not matched to a gene. CDR1 is MNHEY, CDR2 SMNVEV, per germline (reference sequence). CDR3 in amino acids: CASWGGNSYEQYF. DNA for the CDR3: TGTGCCAGCTGGGGGGGGAACTCCTACGAGCAGTACTTC.

A single count supports this clone. The CDR3 here is CARSLVMGLASYNEQFF. The CDR3 nucleotides are TGTGCCAGAAGCTTGGTGATGGGACTAGCCTCCTACAATGAGCAGTTCTTC. J is TRBJ2-1 and V is TRBV5-3; 9 bases line up with TRBD2. TRBV5-3 is known as an ORF, though its function is uncertain. V trimming: 0 bases; J trimming: 0 bases; junction bases outside the gene matches: 4. This CDR3 has 17 amino acids.

The rearrangement joins TRBV10-1 to TRBJ1-1; D is uncertain. The germline gives CDR1 WNHNN, CDR2 SYGVQD (reference sequence). Trimming left V 4 bases short and J 9 bases short, with 18 bases between. CDR3 length: 14 residues. This CDR3 is CASSGGAPAKKAFF. CDR3 DNA sequence: TGCGCCAGCAGTGGGGGAGCGCCCGCTAAAAAAGCTTTCTTT.

The chain carries TRBV6-6 and TRBJ2-2; TRBD2 matches 8 bases. In germline, CDR1 is MNHNY, CDR2 SVGAGI (reference sequence). V lost 5 bases and J lost 0; bases outside the gene matches: 2. This CDR3 spans 15 amino acids. The CDR3: CASSRSGANTGELFF. In DNA, the CDR3 is TGTGCCAGCAGTCGTAGCGGGGCGAACACCGGGGAGCTGTTTTTT.

The V and J genes are TRBV29-1 and TRBJ2-5, with 7 positions matching TRBD2. There are 12 residues in the CDR3. The V segment lost 4 bases and the J segment 5 bases; nucleotides outside the gene matches: 4. Germline lookup yields CDR1 SQVTM and CDR2 ANQGSEA. CDR3 sequence reads: CSVGREVETQYF. The CDR3 nucleotides read TGCAGCGTTGGACGGGAGGTTGAGACCCAGTACTTC.

This chain uses TRBV11-2 with TRBJ1-1, with D perhaps TRBD1 (5 bases). The length of the CDR3 is 15 residues. Germline assignment: CDR1 SGHAT and CDR2 FQNNGV. V was clipped by 4 bases and J by 4 bases, with 16 bases between them. The CDR3 DNA follows: TGTGCCAGCAGCTCCGTGCCGCGGGGGGGCACTGAAGCTTTCTTT. This sequence encodes CASSSVPRGGTEAFF.

J is TRBJ1-1 and V is TRBV28; tentative D call: TRBD1 (5 bases). V lost 7 bases and J lost 1, with 16 bases in between. The germline CDR1 and CDR2 sequences are MDHEN and SYDVKM. The CDR3 is 15 residues long. The CDR3 spells CASTEGLRGNTEAFF. CDR3 DNA sequence: TGTGCCAGCACCGAGGGACTTCGGGGGAACACTGAAGCTTTCTTT.

This chain joins TRBV11-2 and TRBJ1-3; D remains unclear. Per germline, CDR1 SGHAT and CDR2 FQNNGV. The CDR3 sequence is 15 residues long. V lost 1 base, J lost 0 bases, and 7 bases lay in between. CDR3 bases: TGTGCCAGCAGCTTAGGGGCAGACTCTGGAAACACCATATATTTT. This codes for CASSLGADSGNTIYF.

This clone was picked up one time. The V and J genes are TRBV28 and TRBJ2-1; a possible D gene is TRBD2 (6 bases). The CDR3 is 15 amino acids. V lost 4 bases, J lost 8 bases, and 18 bases lay in between. In germline, CDR1 is MDHEN, CDR2 SYDVKM. CDR3 in amino acids: CASSSDYFNLDEQFF. CDR3 nucleotide sequence: TGTGCCAGCAGTTCGGACTATTTTAACCTCGATGAGCAGTTCTTC.